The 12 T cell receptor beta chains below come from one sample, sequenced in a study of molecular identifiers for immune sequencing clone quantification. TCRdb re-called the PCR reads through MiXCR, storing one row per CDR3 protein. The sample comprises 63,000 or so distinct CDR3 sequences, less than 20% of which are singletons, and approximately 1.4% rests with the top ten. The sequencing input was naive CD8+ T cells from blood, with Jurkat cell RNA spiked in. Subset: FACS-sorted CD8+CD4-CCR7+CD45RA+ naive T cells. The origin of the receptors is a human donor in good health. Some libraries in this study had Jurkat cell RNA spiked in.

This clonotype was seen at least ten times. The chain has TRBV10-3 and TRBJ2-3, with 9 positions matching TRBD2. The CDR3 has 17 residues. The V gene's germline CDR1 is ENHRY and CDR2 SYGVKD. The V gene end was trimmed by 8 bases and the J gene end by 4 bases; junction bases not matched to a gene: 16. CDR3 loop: CAIAPRPVAGDPDTQYF. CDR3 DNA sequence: TGTGCCATCGCTCCTCGCCCTGTAGCGGGAGACCCAGATACGCAGTATTTT.

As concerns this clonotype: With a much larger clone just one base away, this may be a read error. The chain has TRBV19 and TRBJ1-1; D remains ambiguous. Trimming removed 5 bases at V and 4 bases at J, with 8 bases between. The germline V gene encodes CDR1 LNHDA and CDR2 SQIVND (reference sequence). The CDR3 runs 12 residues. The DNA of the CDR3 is TGTGCCAGTAGTGTCTCGGTCACTGAAGCTTTCTTT. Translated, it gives CASSVSVTEAFF.

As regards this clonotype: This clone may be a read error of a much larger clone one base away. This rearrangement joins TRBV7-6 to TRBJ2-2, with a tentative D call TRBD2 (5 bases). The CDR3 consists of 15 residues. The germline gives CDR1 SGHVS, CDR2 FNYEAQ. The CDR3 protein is CASSLVVGNTGELLF. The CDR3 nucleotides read TGTGCCAGCAGCTTAGTGGTTGGGAACACCGGGGAGCTGCTTTTT. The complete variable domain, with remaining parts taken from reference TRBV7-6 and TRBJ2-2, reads GAGVSQSPRYKVTKRGQDVALRCDPISGHVSLYWYRQALGQGPEFLTYFNYEAQQDKSGLPNDRFSAERPEGSISTLTIQRTEQRDSAMYRCASSLVVGNTGELLFGEGSRLTVL.

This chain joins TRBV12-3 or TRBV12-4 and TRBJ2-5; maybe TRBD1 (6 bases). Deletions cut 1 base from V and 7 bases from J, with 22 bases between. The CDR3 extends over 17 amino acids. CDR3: CASSLVNVWNREGTQYF. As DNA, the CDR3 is TGTGCCAGCAGTTTAGTAAATGTTTGGAACAGGGAAGGGACCCAGTACTTC.

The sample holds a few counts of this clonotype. This CDR3 is CASSDVGNNQPQHF. CDR3 coding DNA: TGTGCCAGCAGTGATGTGGGGAACAATCAGCCCCAGCATTTT. The V call is TRBV2, the J call TRBJ1-5; D is undetermined. Germline-derived CDR1 and CDR2 are SNHLY and FYNNEI. The CDR3 contains 14 residues. Trimming shortened V by 3 bases and J by 3 bases, and 9 bases separated the two germline ends. Combining the CDR3 with reference TRBV2 and TRBJ1-5 gives the whole variable domain EPEVTQTPSHQVTQMGQEVILRCVPISNHLYFYWYRQILGQKVEFLVSFYNNEISEKSEIFDDQFSVERPDGSNFTLKIRSTKLEDSAMYFCASSDVGNNQPQHFGDGTRLSIL.

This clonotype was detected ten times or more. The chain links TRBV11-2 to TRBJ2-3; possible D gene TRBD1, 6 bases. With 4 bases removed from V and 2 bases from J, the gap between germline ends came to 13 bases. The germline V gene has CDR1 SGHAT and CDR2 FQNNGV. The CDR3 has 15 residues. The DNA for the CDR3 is TGTGCCAGCAGCTCACCCCCAGGGGCCACAGATACGCAGTATTTT. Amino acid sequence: CASSSPPGATDTQYF. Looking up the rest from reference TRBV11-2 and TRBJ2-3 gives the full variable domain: EAGVAQSPRYKIIEKRQSVAFWCNPISGHATLYWYQQILGQGPKLLIQFQNNGVVDDSQLPKDRFSAERLKGVDSTLKIQPAKLEDSAVYLCASSSPPGATDTQYFGPGTRLTVL.

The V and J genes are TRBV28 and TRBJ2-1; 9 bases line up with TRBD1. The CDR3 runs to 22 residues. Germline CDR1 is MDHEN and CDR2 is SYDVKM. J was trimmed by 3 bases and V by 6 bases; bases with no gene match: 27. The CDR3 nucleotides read TGTGCCAGCAGGTCCCTTTGGAATCGGGACAGGGATGGTGGGGGAGACTACAATGAGCAGTTCTTC. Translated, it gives CASRSLWNRDRDGGGDYNEQFF.

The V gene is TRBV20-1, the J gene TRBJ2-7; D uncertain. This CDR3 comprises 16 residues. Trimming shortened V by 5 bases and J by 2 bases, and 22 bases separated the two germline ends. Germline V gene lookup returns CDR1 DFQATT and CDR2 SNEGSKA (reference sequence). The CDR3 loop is CSASPVAPQSPYEQYF. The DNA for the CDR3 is TGCAGTGCTTCCCCCGTCGCTCCTCAAAGTCCCTACGAGCAGTACTTC.

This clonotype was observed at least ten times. The CDR3 sequence is CASSAAGVPNEQFF. The CDR3 DNA follows: TGTGCCAGCAGCGCAGCGGGAGTCCCCAATGAGCAGTTCTTC. V is TRBV9 and J is TRBJ2-1; the match to TRBD2 covers 8 bases. The CDR3 sequence is 14 residues long. After removal of 3 bases from V and 6 bases from J, the junction contained 5 bases not matched to a gene. Germline CDR1 reads SGDLS; CDR2 reads YYNGEE.

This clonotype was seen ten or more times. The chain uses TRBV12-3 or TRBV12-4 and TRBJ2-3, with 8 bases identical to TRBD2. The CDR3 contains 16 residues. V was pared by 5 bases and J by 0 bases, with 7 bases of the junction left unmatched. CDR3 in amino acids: CASSPRLASSTDTQYF. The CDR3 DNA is TGTGCCAGCAGTCCAAGACTAGCGTCTAGCACAGATACGCAGTATTTT.

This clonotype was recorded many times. CDR3 amino acids: CASSLVERSPYNEQFF. The CDR3 bases are TGTGCCAGCAGCTTAGTTGAAAGGAGTCCCTACAATGAGCAGTTCTTC. The chain couples TRBV7-2 to TRBJ2-1; no definite D call. Trimming took 1 base from V and 2 from J, leaving 12 bases between them. The V gene's germline CDR1 is SGHTA and CDR2 FQGNSA. The CDR3 spans 16 residues.

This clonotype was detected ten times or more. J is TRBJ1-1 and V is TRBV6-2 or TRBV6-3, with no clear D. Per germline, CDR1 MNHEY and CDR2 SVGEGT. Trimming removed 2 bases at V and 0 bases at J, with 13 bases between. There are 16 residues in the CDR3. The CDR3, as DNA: TGTGCCAGCAGTTACAGGCGGAGCCTAATGAACACTGAAGCTTTCTTT. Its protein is CASSYRRSLMNTEAFF.